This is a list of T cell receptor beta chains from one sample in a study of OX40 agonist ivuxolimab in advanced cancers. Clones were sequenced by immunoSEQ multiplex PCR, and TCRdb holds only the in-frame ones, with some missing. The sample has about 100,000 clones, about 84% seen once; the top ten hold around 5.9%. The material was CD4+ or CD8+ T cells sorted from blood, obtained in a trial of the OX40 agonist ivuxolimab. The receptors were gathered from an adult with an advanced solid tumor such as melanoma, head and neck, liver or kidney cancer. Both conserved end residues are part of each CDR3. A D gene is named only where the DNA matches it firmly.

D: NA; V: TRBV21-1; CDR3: CASRRGAVGELFF
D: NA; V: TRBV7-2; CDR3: CASSLDYEQYF
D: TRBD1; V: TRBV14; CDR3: CASSPDRLFGYGYTF
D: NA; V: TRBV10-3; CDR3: CAIRREETQYF
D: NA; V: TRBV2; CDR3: CASKPAYNEQFF
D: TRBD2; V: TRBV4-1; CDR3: CASSHGERDSYNEQFF
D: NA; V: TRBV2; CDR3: CASSGRDNPGGTEAFF
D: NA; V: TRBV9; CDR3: CASSPQVAGVEKLFF
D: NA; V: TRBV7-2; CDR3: CASSFGRNTIYF
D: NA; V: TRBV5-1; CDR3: CASSTNLGSTEAFF
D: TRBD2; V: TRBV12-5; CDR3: CASGLIAGSYEQYF
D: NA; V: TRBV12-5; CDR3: CASVRDGPNYGYTF
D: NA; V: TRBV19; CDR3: CASSIIVTGELFF
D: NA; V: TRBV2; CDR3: CASSLYSGQGREQYF
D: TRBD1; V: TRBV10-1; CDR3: CASSERTGVAGELFF